This T cell receptor beta chain was captured by sequencing in a study of graft-versus-host responses after intestinal transplantation. Study-wide context: Grafts that recipients had were multivisceral, liver-intestinal, or isolated intestinal transplants. Anti-thymocyte globulin served as induction for all recipients, who then took tacrolimus and steroids for about three years. Points from the study as a whole: After transplant, early declines in HvG clones were associated with peak levels of circulating GvH clones.

Concerning this clone itself: Its antigen is undetermined.

This CDR3 has 16 residues. Germline V gives CDR1 LGHNA, CDR2 YSLEER. Trimming took off 0 bases at V and 0 bases at J, with 8 bases between the two ends. Assay: immunoSEQ multiplex PCR; the TCRdb copy retains only in-frame clones and omits some. The table shows more than 90,000 clones, with approximately 95% occurring only once. The V gene is TRBV4-3, the J gene TRBJ2-2, with D perhaps matching TRBD1 (6 bases). The receptor was derived from a human donor who received an intestinal transplant. Source: unstimulated CD8+ T cells sorted from spleen or lymph node cells, taken before intestinal transplant. CDR3 protein: CASSQDGTTNTGELFF. CDR3 DNA sequence: TGCGCCAGCAGCCAAGATGGGACAACGAACACCGGGGAGCTGTTTTTT.